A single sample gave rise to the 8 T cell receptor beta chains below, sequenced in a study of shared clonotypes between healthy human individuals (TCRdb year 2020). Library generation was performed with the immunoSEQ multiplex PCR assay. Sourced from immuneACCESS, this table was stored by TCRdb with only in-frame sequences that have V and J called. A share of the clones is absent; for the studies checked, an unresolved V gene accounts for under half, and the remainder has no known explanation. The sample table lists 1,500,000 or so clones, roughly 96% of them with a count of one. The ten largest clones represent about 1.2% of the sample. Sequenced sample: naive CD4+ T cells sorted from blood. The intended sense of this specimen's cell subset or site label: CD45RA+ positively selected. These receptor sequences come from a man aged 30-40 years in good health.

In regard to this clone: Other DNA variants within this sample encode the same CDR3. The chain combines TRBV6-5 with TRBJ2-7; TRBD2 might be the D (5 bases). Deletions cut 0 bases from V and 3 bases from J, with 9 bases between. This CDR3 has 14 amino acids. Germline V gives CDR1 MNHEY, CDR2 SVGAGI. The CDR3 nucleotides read TGTGCCAGCAGTTACTCGAGGGTGGGCTACGAGCAGTACTTC. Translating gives CASSYSRVGYEQYF.

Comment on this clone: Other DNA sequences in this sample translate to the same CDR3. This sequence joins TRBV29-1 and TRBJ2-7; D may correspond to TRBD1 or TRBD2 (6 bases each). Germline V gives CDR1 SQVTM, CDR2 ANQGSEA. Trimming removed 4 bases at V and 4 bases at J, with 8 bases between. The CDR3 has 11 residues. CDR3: CSVGGGYEQYF. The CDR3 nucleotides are TGCAGCGTTGGAGGGGGGTACGAGCAGTACTTC.

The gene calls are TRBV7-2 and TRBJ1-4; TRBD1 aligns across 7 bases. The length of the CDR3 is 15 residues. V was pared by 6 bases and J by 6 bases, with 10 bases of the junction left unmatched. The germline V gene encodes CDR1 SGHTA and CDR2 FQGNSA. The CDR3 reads CASSFTPGTDEKLFF. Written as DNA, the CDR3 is TGTGCCAGCAGTTTCACACCCGGGACAGATGAAAAACTGTTTTTT.

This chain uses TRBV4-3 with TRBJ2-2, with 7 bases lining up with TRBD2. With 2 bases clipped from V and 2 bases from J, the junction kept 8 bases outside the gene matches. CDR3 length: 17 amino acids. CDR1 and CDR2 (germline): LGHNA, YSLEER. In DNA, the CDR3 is TGCGCCAGCAGCCAACCTCTCCAGCGGGGAAACACCGGGGAGCTGTTTTTT. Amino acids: CASSQPLQRGNTGELFF.

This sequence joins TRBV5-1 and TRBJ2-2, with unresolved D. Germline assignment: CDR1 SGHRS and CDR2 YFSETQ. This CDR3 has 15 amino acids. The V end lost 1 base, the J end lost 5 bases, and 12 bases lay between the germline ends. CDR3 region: CASSLSGSRTGELFF. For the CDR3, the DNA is TGCGCCAGCAGCTTGAGTGGCAGCCGTACCGGGGAGCTGTTTTTT.

CDR3 DNA sequence: TGCGCCAGCACCGACGGGCTACATTCTGGGGCCAACGTCCTGACTTTC. Translating gives CASTDGLHSGANVLTF. The rearrangement links TRBV5-1 to TRBJ2-6; D is uncertain. CDR1 SGHRS and CDR2 YFSETQ come from the germline V gene. This CDR3 has 16 residues. V was trimmed by 6 bases and J by 1 base, leaving 14 bases between them.

This chain's CDR3 is CASSLMGTARSYEQYF. The DNA of the CDR3 is TGTGCCAGCAGCTTGATGGGTACCGCGCGCTCCTACGAGCAGTACTTC. This chain uses TRBV5-5 with TRBJ2-7; no clear D gene. Germline V gives CDR1 SGHKS, CDR2 YYEKEE (reference sequence). CDR3 length: 16 residues. Trimming shortened V by 1 base and J by 0 bases, and 14 bases separated the two germline ends.

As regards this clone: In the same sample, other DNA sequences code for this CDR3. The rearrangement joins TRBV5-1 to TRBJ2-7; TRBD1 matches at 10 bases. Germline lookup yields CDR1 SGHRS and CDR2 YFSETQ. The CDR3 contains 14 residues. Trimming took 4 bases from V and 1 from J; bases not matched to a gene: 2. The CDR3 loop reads CASSRTGGSYEQYF. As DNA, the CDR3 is TGCGCCAGCAGCCGGACAGGGGGGTCCTACGAGCAGTACTTC.